This entry lists 21 T cell receptor beta chains sequenced from one sample in a study of blood T cell repertoires in COVID-19. Using immunoSEQ multiplex PCR, the repertoire was profiled, and TCRdb retains in-frame clones only, with some absent. Found here are roughly 66,000 clones, approximately 82% of them singletons; the top ten hold under 8%. Source material: peripheral blood. The receptors here all came from a man aged 60 to 75 with acute or convalescent COVID-19.

V and J are TRBV6-2 or TRBV6-3 and TRBJ1-5; D is ambiguous. Germline V gene data show CDR1 as MNHEY and CDR2 as SVGEGT. The CDR3 sequence is 14 residues long. V lost 0 bases, J lost 6 bases, and 9 bases lay in between. The CDR3 protein is CASSYSRSPQPQHF. The CDR3, as DNA: TGTGCCAGCAGTTACTCGAGATCCCCTCAGCCCCAGCATTTT.

The gene calls are TRBV11-2 and TRBJ1-1, with 9 bases aligning to TRBD1. V shed 8 bases, J shed 8 bases, and the junction held 0 bases outside the gene matches. CDR1 is SGHAT, CDR2 FQNNGV, per germline. CDR3 length: 10 amino acids. CDR3 sequence (DNA): TGTGCCAGCGGGACAGGGGAAGCTTTCTTT. Protein product: CASGTGEAFF.

This chain uses TRBV4-3 with TRBJ2-1, with a tentative D call TRBD2 (7 bases). This CDR3 is built from 19 residues. Trimming stripped 0 bases from V and 8 bases from J, with 26 bases between. The V gene's germline CDR1 is LGHNA and CDR2 YSLEER. CDR3: CASSQDRVVAGGPPDEQFF. The CDR3 DNA reads TGCGCCAGCAGCCAAGATAGAGTGGTGGCCGGGGGGCCTCCGGATGAGCAGTTCTTC.

The chain has TRBV11-3 and TRBJ1-1; 8 nucleotides align to TRBD1. Germline-derived CDR1 and CDR2 are SGHNT and YENEEA. The CDR3 spans 14 residues. Trimming cost V 4 bases and J 3 bases; bases outside gene matches: 4. The CDR3 sequence is CASSSLDRDTEAFF. DNA for the CDR3: TGTGCCAGCAGCTCCCTGGACAGGGACACTGAAGCTTTCTTT.

This clone occurred once. The genes are TRBV6-5 and TRBJ1-6; D may be TRBD1 (5 bases). V lost 6 bases and J lost 4, with 7 bases in between. CDR1 and CDR2 from the germline V gene are MNHEY and SVGAGI. This CDR3 contains 13 residues. CDR3 in amino acids: CASRQGYNSPLHF. The CDR3 DNA is TGTGCCAGCAGGCAGGGTTATAATTCACCCCTCCACTTT.

The V call is TRBV30, the J call TRBJ1-5; D gene uncertain. The V end was cut by 7 bases, the J end by 2 bases, with 12 bases between. This CDR3 spans 13 amino acids. Per the germline V gene, CDR1 is GTSNPN and CDR2 is SVGIG (reference sequence). The CDR3 protein is CAYEGDGNQPQHF. The CDR3 DNA is TGTGCCTACGAGGGAGACGGCAATCAGCCCCAGCATTTT.

This chain uses TRBV11-2 with TRBJ1-2; 7 positions agree with TRBD1. The germline gives CDR1 SGHAT, CDR2 FQNNGV. The V segment lost 4 bases and the J segment 8 bases; nucleotides outside the gene matches: 7. The length of the CDR3 is 13 residues. Here the CDR3 reads CASSSGQSGGYTF. CDR3 nucleotides: TGTGCCAGCAGCTCGGGACAGTCTGGAGGCTACACCTTC.

This rearrangement joins TRBV10-3 to TRBJ2-1; TRBD2 agrees at 8 bases. Germline V gives CDR1 ENHRY, CDR2 SYGVKD. V gave up 2 bases and J gave up 10 bases; unmatched junction bases: 7. The CDR3 totals 14 residues. The CDR3 sequence is CAISESGGAREQFF. The CDR3 DNA is TGTGCCATCAGTGAGAGCGGGGGCGCGAGGGAGCAGTTCTTC.

This chain links TRBV6-5 with TRBJ1-3; 8 bases are a match to TRBD1. The ends lost 6 bases at V and 1 base at J; junction bases unmatched: 2. The CDR3 has 14 amino acids. Germline-derived CDR1 and CDR2 are MNHEY and SVGAGI. The DNA for the CDR3 is TGTGCCAGCAGACAGGGGGAGTCTGGAAACACCATATATTTT. Its translation: CASRQGESGNTIYF.

The chain is built from TRBV29-1 and TRBJ2-2; 7 bases map to TRBD2. CDR3 length equals 14 residues. The V gene's germline CDR1 is SQVTM and CDR2 ANQGSEA. V was clipped by 6 bases and J by 2 bases; unmatched bases: 6. The CDR3 DNA follows: TGCAGCGTAACCGGGACTATAAACACCGGGGAGCTGTTTTTT. This encodes CSVTGTINTGELFF.

This clone was seen more than once but under ten times. The chain employs TRBV6-6 and TRBJ2-5, with 9 bases that match TRBD2. V was clipped by 6 bases and J by 4 bases; unmatched bases: 6. The CDR3 extends over 14 amino acids. Per germline, CDR1 MNHNY and CDR2 SVGAGI (reference sequence). The CDR3 DNA follows: TGTGCCAGCAGCCGCGGGGGGGCCAGAGAGACCCAGTACTTC. It specifies CASSRGGARETQYF.

The chain carries TRBV15 and TRBJ1-1; maybe TRBD1 (6 bases). Germline CDR1 LNHNV, CDR2 YYDKDF (reference sequence). V was clipped by 9 bases and J by 9 bases, with 17 bases between them. CDR3 length equals 12 residues. CDR3 sequence (DNA): TGTGCCACACAAGGAAGGCGGGGGCAAGCTTTCTTT. It is translated as CATQGRRGQAFF.

This chain connects TRBV2 to TRBJ2-2; possibly TRBD1 for D (7 bases). Germline V gene data show CDR1 as SNHLY and CDR2 as FYNNEI. Trimming cost V 7 bases and J 2 bases, with 20 bases left between them. CDR3 length: 17 residues. The CDR3 bases are TGTGCCAGCATCCTTGAGAGGAGGGGGCGCAACACCGGGGAGCTGTTTTTT. Translated, it gives CASILERRGRNTGELFF. The variable domain in full, with the rest retrieved from reference TRBV2 and TRBJ2-2, is EPEVTQTPSHQVTQMGQEVILRCVPISNHLYFYWYRQILGQKVEFLVSFYNNEISEKSEIFDDQFSVERPDGSNFTLKIRSTKLEDSAMYFCASILERRGRNTGELFFGEGSRLTVL.

The CDR3 coding sequence is TGTGCCAGCAGCCCGCGGACTAGCGGGGGGAGCACAGATACGCAGTATTTT. This sequence encodes CASSPRTSGGSTDTQYF. The genes are TRBV7-6 and TRBJ2-3; 14 nucleotides match TRBD2. The germline CDR1 and CDR2 sequences are SGHVS and FNYEAQ. The CDR3 has 17 amino acids. The V gene end was trimmed by 5 bases and the J gene end by 0 bases; junction bases not matched to a gene: 4.

The chain links TRBV7-9 to TRBJ2-5, with TRBD2 matching 7 bases. The trim removed 5 bases at V and 5 bases at J, leaving 5 bases unmatched. Looked up from germline, CDR1 is SEHNR and CDR2 is FQNEAQ (reference sequence). The CDR3 extends over 13 amino acids. DNA of the CDR3: TGTGCCAGCAGCACTGCCGGGGGGGAGACCCAGTACTTC. It encodes CASSTAGGETQYF.

The chain links TRBV5-5 to TRBJ1-2, with TRBD1 matching 10 bases. The CDR3 runs 16 residues. Germline values: CDR1 SGHKS, CDR2 YYEKEE (reference sequence). The V gene end was trimmed by 0 bases and the J gene end by 7 bases; junction bases not matched to a gene: 9. CDR3 nucleotides: TGTGCCAGCAGCTTGGCAACGGGGACAGGGGAGGTTGGCTACACCTTC. Its translation: CASSLATGTGEVGYTF.

The V gene is TRBV29-1, the J gene TRBJ1-1; D perhaps matches TRBD1 (6 bases). The CDR3 runs 14 residues. Per the germline V gene, CDR1 is SQVTM and CDR2 is ANQGSEA. Trimming left V 4 bases short and J 1 base short, with 13 bases between. Here the CDR3 DNA reads TGCAGCGTTGTGTCAGGGGCCAGGAACACTGAAGCTTTCTTT. Translation gives CSVVSGARNTEAFF.

The V call is TRBV9, the J call TRBJ2-7; TRBD2 agrees at 9 bases. The CDR3 contains 15 residues. Germline assignment: CDR1 SGDLS and CDR2 YYNGEE. The V segment lost 0 bases and the J segment 4 bases; nucleotides outside the gene matches: 5. CDR3 residues: CASSVAWTSDYEQYF. The CDR3 DNA sequence: TGTGCCAGCAGCGTAGCTTGGACTAGCGATTACGAGCAGTACTTC. The variable domain in full, with the rest retrieved from reference TRBV9 and TRBJ2-7, is DSGVTQTPKHLITATGQRVTLRCSPRSGDLSVYWYQQSLDQGLQFLIQYYNGEERAKGNILERFSAQQFPDLHSELNLSSLELGDSALYFCASSVAWTSDYEQYFGPGTRLTVT.

This sequence joins TRBV9 and TRBJ1-2; 7 nucleotides align to TRBD1. Germline CDR1 SGDLS, CDR2 YYNGEE. V was clipped by 0 bases and J by 4 bases; unmatched bases: 6. The CDR3 has 15 amino acids. In DNA form, the CDR3 reads TGTGCCAGCAGCGTAGGAGGACAGGCCCTCTATGGCTACACCTTC. It specifies CASSVGGQALYGYTF.

J is TRBJ1-2 and V is TRBV30; TRBD1 agrees at 8 bases. CDR1 is GTSNPN, CDR2 SVGIG, per germline (reference sequence). The CDR3 loop spans 14 amino acids. V dropped 3 bases and J dropped 11; count of bases not matched to a gene: 14. The CDR3 DNA sequence: TGTGCCTGGAGGTTGACCGGGACAGGTGGTCGGTACACCTTC. Translating gives CAWRLTGTGGRYTF.

The rearrangement links TRBV18 to TRBJ2-2; TRBD2 might be the D (5 bases). V was trimmed by 4 bases and J by 11 bases, leaving 20 bases between them. The CDR3 is 15 residues long. Germline assignment: CDR1 KGHSH and CDR2 LQKENI. In DNA, the CDR3 is TGTGCCAGCTCACGCGACCCGGGGAGAAGCGGCGAGCTGTTTTTT. This gives the protein CASSRDPGRSGELFF. Looking up the rest from reference TRBV18 and TRBJ2-2 gives the full variable domain: NAGVMQNPRHLVRRRGQEARLRCSPMKGHSHVYWYRQLPEEGLKFMVYLQKENIIDESGMPKERFSAEFPKEGPSILRIQQVVRGDSAAYFCASSRDPGRSGELFFGEGSRLTVL.